This section outlines one T cell receptor (beta chain) sequence together with its context. Its specificity is not known. The data were taken from a study of T-cell reconstitution after alpha-beta-depleted transplantation in children. Study-level points and caveats: Where alpha-beta T cells came from about two months after transplant was reportedly several hundred expanded graft clones. Day-60 TCRbeta diversity that was high in some patients was derived from surviving recipient T cells and thymic progenitors. T-cell numbers and diversity one year post-transplant derived largely from freshly generated T cells.

Unique molecular identifiers were used to barcode this TCRbeta library. TCRdb passed the PCR reads through MiXCR, listing each CDR3 protein once. Altogether fewer than 550,000 distinct CDR3 sequences are present, about an eighth being singletons, with the ten largest covering about 14%. The CDR3 totals 18 residues. V was clipped by 3 bases and J by 0 bases, with 19 bases between them. This TCR derives from a female patient between 2 and 15 years old who had a stem cell transplant for aplastic anemia, so the T cells may come from the graft donor. The sequencing used PBMCs, mostly from graft donor cells, collected 180 days after TCRalphabeta/CD19-depleted stem cell transplant. The genes are TRBV12-3 or TRBV12-4 and TRBJ2-3; tentatively, D is TRBD1 (6 bases). In DNA, the CDR3 is TGTGCCAGCAGTTTTGCTCACCGACGGACAGCTAGCACAGATACGCAGTATTTT. Encoded protein: CASSFAHRRTASTDTQYF.